This T cell receptor beta chain originates from a study of OX40 agonist ivuxolimab in advanced cancers. Across the whole study: Checkpoint inhibitors had been given previously to under 50% of patients. Study-level results: Clonal expansion was seen in CD4+ and CD8+ blood T cells by week 6 at 0.1 to 3.0 mg/kg. Among the least clonally expanded were partial responders at 0.1-3.0 mg/kg.

Details on this clone: Its antigen is not known. The junction shows a germline mismatch at one end, possibly a read error.

The CDR3 extends over 16 amino acids. Looked up from germline, CDR1 is SSHAT and CDR2 is FNYEAQ (reference sequence). Profiled with immunoSEQ multiplex PCR; TCRdb holds only in-frame clones, not every one. The table includes about 79,000 clones, about 91% detected once. The clonotype was recovered from an adult with an advanced solid tumor such as melanoma, head and neck, liver or kidney cancer. The chain has TRBV7-7 and TRBJ2-1, with 11 positions matching TRBD1. This sample comprised CD4+ or CD8+ T cells sorted from blood, obtained in a trial of the OX40 agonist ivuxolimab. The CDR3 nucleotides read TGTGCTAGCAGTCCGGACAGGGGGCAAACCTACAATGAGCAGTTCTTC. Its protein product is CASSPDRGQTYNEQFF. Full variable domain (remainder filled in from reference TRBV7-7 and TRBJ2-1): GAGVSQSPRYKVTKRGQDVTLRCDPISSHATLYWYQQALGQGPEFLTYFNYEAQPDKSGLPSDRFSAERPEGSISTLTIQRTEQRDSAMYRCASSPDRGQTYNEQFFGPGTRLTVL.